The present TCR beta chain was sequenced within a study of T cell responses to AZD1222 COVID-19 vaccine. Study-wide points: Clonal diversity was possibly underestimated; the donors were predominantly white British and more often female. Recipients of AZD1222 seropositive at baseline numbered only five or six. The study reported that nearly half of spike-specific TCRs target unmutated variant regions.

This CDR3 is built from 15 residues. Germline CDR1 SGHVS, CDR2 FQNEAQ. The V end lost 5 bases, the J end lost 0 bases, and 13 bases lay between the germline ends. Points on this clone: What it recognizes is unknown.

Clones were read by immunoSEQ multiplex PCR, and TCRdb kept only the in-frame ones, dropping some. The sample consists of roughly 170,000 clones, more than 85% of them appearing once. The origin of this receptor is an adult in good health. The chain is built from TRBV7-8 and TRBJ1-1; D uncertain. The sequenced sample was peripheral blood, obtained on day 0 of AZD1222 vaccination. The CDR3 spells CASSPSFGVNTEAFF. The CDR3 DNA reads as TGTGCCAGCAGCCCCAGCTTCGGCGTGAACACTGAAGCTTTCTTT.